What follows are 17 T cell receptor beta chains derived from one specimen sequenced in a study of CD8+ T cells in alopecia areata. After isolation, RNA underwent reverse transcription to generate cDNA as the sequencing template. Sequenced by immunoSEQ multiplex PCR; TCRdb stores in-frame clones only, minus some. The record shows around 110,000 clones for this sample, with no singletons present. The sample comprised lesional skin. These receptors were collected from a C3H/HeJ mouse with alopecia areata. MHC haplotype: H2-k.

Of note for this clone: Gene names are the mouse ones. The read terminates 4 residues ahead of where the CDR3 ends, so the germline J gene completes it. The chain is built from TRBV19 and TRBJ1-4; no clear D. Germline lookup yields CDR1 FNHDT and CDR2 SITEND (reference sequence). V was trimmed by 0 bases and J by 1 base, leaving 7 bases between them. CDR3 length equals 15 residues. The CDR3 spells CASSIGSDSNERLFF. Incomplete CDR3 DNA: TGTGCCAGCAGTATAGGTTCAGATTCCAACGAA.

About this clone itself: The gene names here belong to mouse. The read ends 4 residues before the CDR3 terminus; that terminus is restored from the germline J gene. The V and J genes are TRBV13-3 and TRBJ1-1; D might be TRBD1 (6 bases). Trimming took 0 bases from V and 0 from J, leaving 9 bases between them. The CDR3 covers 15 residues. Germline V CDR1 and CDR2: NNHDY, SYVADS. CDR3 sequence reads: CASSDGRTANTEVFF. The CDR3 bases that were read are TGTGCCAGCAGTGATGGGAGGACAGCAAACACA.

Regarding this clone: Each gene name is a mouse one. The CDR3 extends 4 residues past the end of the read, so its final part is completed from the germline J gene. The V gene is TRBV1, the J gene TRBJ2-2, with D perhaps TRBD1 (5 bases). V lost 3 bases to trimming and J lost 0 bases, with 11 bases between them. The length of the CDR3 is 16 residues. Germline V gene sequence: CDR1 NSQYPW, CDR2 LRSPGD (reference sequence). Partial CDR3 DNA: TGCACCTGCAGTGCGCGCCAGGGCCCAAACACCGGG. It codes for CTCSARQGPNTG. In full, the CDR3 reads CTCSARQGPNTGQLYF.

This clone turned up a few times. The gene symbols are mouse symbols. The CDR3 end falls 4 residues outside the read, so it is completed with the germline J gene. This rearrangement joins TRBV13-1 to TRBJ2-1; 10 positions agree with TRBD2. V was clipped by 4 bases and J by 1 base; unmatched bases: 5. The CDR3 has 16 residues. CDR1 and CDR2 (germline): NSHNY, SYGAGN. The CDR3 bases that were read are TGTGCCAGCAGTCCTCGACTGGGGGGAAACTATGCT. Its protein is CASSPRLGGNYA. The full CDR3 is CASSPRLGGNYAEQFF.

A note on this clone: Gene labels here are mouse ones. With the read ending 4 residues before the CDR3 end, the germline J gene is used to fill in that end. This chain joins TRBV13-3 and TRBJ2-5; D is perhaps TRBD1 (6 bases). The CDR3 is 16 amino acids. Germline CDR1 NNHDY, CDR2 SYVADS. With 2 bases removed from V and 0 bases from J, the gap between germline ends came to 13 bases. The DNA read from the CDR3 is TGTGCCAGCAGTGACACCGGGACAAACAACCAAGAC. This codes for CASSDTGTNNQD. The complete CDR3 protein is CASSDTGTNNQDTQYF.

Regarding this clone: The genes and germline here are from mouse. Coverage ceases 4 residues before the CDR3 finishes, and the germline J gene fills in the end. V is TRBV13-3 and J is TRBJ1-1, with 11 bases lining up with TRBD1. The CDR3 runs to 15 residues. CDR1 is NNHDY and CDR2 is SYVADS in the germline V gene. CDR3 amino acids: CASSPQDRGHPEVFF. The part of the CDR3 DNA that was read is TGTGCCAGCAGTCCCCAGGACAGGGGGCACCCA.

Note on this clone: Gene names and germline refer to mouse. The read terminates 4 residues before the CDR3 end, so the remaining end is supplied by the germline J gene. Additional DNA sequences in this sample encode the identical CDR3. V and J are TRBV13-3 and TRBJ1-1; 8 positions agree with TRBD1. This CDR3 region has 14 residues. CDR1 NNHDY and CDR2 SYVADS come from the germline V gene. The ends lost 2 bases at V and 4 bases at J; junction bases unmatched: 4. CDR3 bases read: TGTGCCAGCAGTGACGCAGGGACAGGCACA. Translated, it gives CASSDAGTGT. The entire CDR3 is CASSDAGTGTEVFF.

This clone was recorded a few times. Each gene name is a mouse one. Read data end 4 residues before the CDR3 end; the end is taken from the germline J gene. The chain combines TRBV13-2 with TRBJ1-4; D is uncertain. CDR1 NNHNN and CDR2 SYGAGS come from the germline V gene (reference sequence). The CDR3 spans 14 residues. With 5 bases removed from V and 3 bases from J, the gap between germline ends came to 11 bases. The sequenced part of the CDR3 DNA is TGTGCCAGCGGCAATCTGGGCCCCAACGAA. Translation: CASGNLGPNE. The CDR3 reads in full as CASGNLGPNERLFF.

Turning to this clone: Gene and germline names: mouse. The observed sequence ends 4 residues before the CDR3 terminus, with the missing tail filled in from the germline J gene. The chain combines TRBV1 with TRBJ1-4, with D possibly TRBD1 on 5 matching bases. The CDR3 spans 14 residues. Germline V lookup: CDR1 NSQYPW, CDR2 LRSPGD (reference sequence). CDR3 residues: CTCSAGGVGERLFF. The DNA read from the CDR3 is TGCACCTGCAGTGCGGGGGGGGTCGGCGAA.

Concerning this clone itself: Genes and germline are mouse. The CDR3 end is not reached by the read, which stops 4 residues before it; the germline J gene fills it in. The chain joins TRBV13-3 to TRBJ2-5; D is perhaps TRBD2 (7 bases). This CDR3 comprises 14 residues. Germline lookup yields CDR1 NNHDY and CDR2 SYVADS. CDR3 DNA (partial): TGTGCCAGCAGTGATACGGGGGGCTCAGAC. It codes for CASSDTGGSD. The entire CDR3 sequence reads CASSDTGGSDTQYF. Full variable domain (remainder filled in from reference TRBV13-3 and TRBJ2-5): EAAVTQSPRSKVAVTGGKVTLSCHQTNNHDYMYWYRQDTGHGLRLIHYSYVADSTEKGDIPDGYKASRPSQENFSLILELASLSQTAVYFCASSDTGGSDTQYFGPGTRLLVL.

In this sample, this clone turned up a few times. The protein in this entry is translated from the DNA; at residue 11 it differs from the protein listed in TCRdb. Gene names and germline match the mouse. The read comes to an end 3 residues before the CDR3 does, leaving the germline J gene to fill in the end. The V and J genes are TRBV19 and TRBJ1-3; TRBD1 matches 7 bases. Trimming at V came to 0 bases and at J to 4 bases, leaving 1 base not matched to a gene. There are 14 residues in the CDR3. Germline CDR1 FNHDT, CDR2 SITEND (reference sequence). The sequenced part of the CDR3 DNA is TGTGCCAGCAGTATAGCGGACAGGGGAAATACG. Amino acid sequence: CASSIADRGNT. The whole CDR3 protein is CASSIADRGNTLYF.

Of note for this clone: The gene symbols are mouse symbols. The read falls 4 residues short of the CDR3 end, and the missing part is taken from the germline J gene. V usage is TRBV13-2 and J usage is TRBJ2-7; TRBD2 matches at 12 bases. With 0 bases clipped from V and 3 bases from J, the junction kept 1 base outside the gene matches. Germline V gene sequence: CDR1 NNHNN, CDR2 SYGAGS (reference sequence). The CDR3 runs 15 residues. This CDR3 reads CASGDGDWGDYEQYF. The CDR3 bases that were read are TGTGCCAGCGGTGATGGGGACTGGGGGGACTAT.

In regard to this clone: These gene names are mouse names. The read terminates 4 residues before the CDR3 end, so the remaining end is supplied by the germline J gene. The chain couples TRBV19 to TRBJ2-1, with 9 bases identical to TRBD1. The CDR3 sequence is 15 residues long. CDR1 and CDR2 from the germline V gene are FNHDT and SITEND (reference sequence). The covered CDR3 bases are TGTGCCAGCAGTATAGACAGGGGGCCTTCCGCT. Translating gives CASSIDRGPSA. In full, the CDR3 reads CASSIDRGPSAEQFF.

Remarks on this clone: At residue 13, TCRdb's protein disagrees with the DNA translation; the protein shown here derives from the DNA. Germline and genes here are mouse. The CDR3 end is not reached by the read, which stops 3 residues before it; the germline J gene fills it in. The V call is TRBV13-1, the J call TRBJ1-3, with 10 bases that match TRBD1. There are 16 residues in the CDR3. Per the germline V gene, CDR1 is NSHNY and CDR2 is SYGAGN. This chain's CDR3 is CAGSDPGTGDGNTLYF. The DNA read from the CDR3 is TGTGCCGGCAGTGACCCCGGGACAGGGGATGGAAATACG.

This clone appeared a few times. Mouse names are used for the genes. The read is 4 residues too short to cover the CDR3 end, so that end is filled in from the germline J gene. This chain connects TRBV31 to TRBJ1-4; TRBD1 is a possible D gene (5 bases). V dropped 0 bases and J dropped 0 bases, with 11 bases sitting between them. The CDR3 has 16 residues. Per germline, CDR1 GKSSPN and CDR2 SITVG. The part of the CDR3 DNA that was read is TGTGCCTGGAGTCTAGGACAAAAAATTTCCAACGAA. Its protein is CAWSLGQKISNE. The whole CDR3 is CAWSLGQKISNERLFF.

Comment on this clone: Gene names and germline match the mouse. The CDR3 is cut off 4 residues early in the read; its end comes from the germline J gene. J is TRBJ1-4 and V is TRBV19; D is uncertain. The CDR3 has 12 residues. V was clipped by 5 bases and J by 5 bases, with 7 bases between them. The V gene's germline CDR1 is FNHDT and CDR2 SITEND (reference sequence). CDR3 bases read: TGTGCCAGCAGCCCGTGGAACGAA. Protein: CASSPWNE. The full CDR3 sequence reads CASSPWNERLFF.

To note about this clone: The genes and germline here are from mouse. The CDR3 end is not reached by the read, which stops 4 residues before it; the germline J gene fills it in. V is TRBV1 and J is TRBJ2-1, with no clear D. The V end lost 3 bases, the J end lost 3 bases, and 9 bases lay between the germline ends. Germline-derived CDR1 and CDR2 are NSQYPW and LRSPGD (reference sequence). This CDR3 has 14 amino acids. The CDR3: CTCSAMLGYAEQFF. Partial CDR3 DNA: TGCACCTGCAGTGCTATGTTGGGCTATGCT.